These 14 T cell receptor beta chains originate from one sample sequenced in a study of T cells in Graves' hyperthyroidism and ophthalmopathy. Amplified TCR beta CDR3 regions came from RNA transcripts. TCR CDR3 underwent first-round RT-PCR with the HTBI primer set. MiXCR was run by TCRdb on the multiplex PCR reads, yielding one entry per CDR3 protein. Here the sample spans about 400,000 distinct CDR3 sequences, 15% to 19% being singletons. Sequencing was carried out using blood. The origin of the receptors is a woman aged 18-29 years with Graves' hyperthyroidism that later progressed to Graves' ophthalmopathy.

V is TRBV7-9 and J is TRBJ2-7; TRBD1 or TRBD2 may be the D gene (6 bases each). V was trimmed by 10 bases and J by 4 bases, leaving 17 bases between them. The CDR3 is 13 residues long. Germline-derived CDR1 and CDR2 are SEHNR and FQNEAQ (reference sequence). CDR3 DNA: TGTGCCACCAGAGGCCCGGGGGCGTACGAGCAGTACTTC. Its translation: CATRGPGAYEQYF.

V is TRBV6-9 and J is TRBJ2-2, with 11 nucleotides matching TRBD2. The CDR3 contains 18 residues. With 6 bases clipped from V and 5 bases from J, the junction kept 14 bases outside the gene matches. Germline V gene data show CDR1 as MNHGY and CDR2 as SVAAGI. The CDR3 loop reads CASSNPLSGRAETGELFF. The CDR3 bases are TGTGCCAGCAGCAACCCACTTAGCGGGAGGGCCGAAACCGGGGAGCTGTTTTTT.

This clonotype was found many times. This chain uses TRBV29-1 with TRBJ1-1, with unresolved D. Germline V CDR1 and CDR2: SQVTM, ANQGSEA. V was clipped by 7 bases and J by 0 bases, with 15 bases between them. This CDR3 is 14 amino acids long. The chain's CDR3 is CSARPGSLNTEAFF. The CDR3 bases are TGCAGCGCCCGGCCAGGCAGTTTGAACACTGAAGCTTTCTTT.

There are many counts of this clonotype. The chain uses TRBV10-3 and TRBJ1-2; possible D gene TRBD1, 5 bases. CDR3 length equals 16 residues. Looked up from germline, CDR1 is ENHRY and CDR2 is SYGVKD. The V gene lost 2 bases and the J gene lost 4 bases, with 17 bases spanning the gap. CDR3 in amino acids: CAISEEAREEGYGYTF. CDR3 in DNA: TGTGCCATCAGTGAGGAAGCCAGGGAAGAGGGCTATGGCTACACCTTC.

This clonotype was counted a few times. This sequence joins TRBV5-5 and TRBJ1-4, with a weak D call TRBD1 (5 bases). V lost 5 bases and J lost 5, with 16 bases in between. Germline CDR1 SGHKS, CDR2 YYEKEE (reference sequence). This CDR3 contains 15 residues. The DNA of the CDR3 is TGTGCCAGCAGTCTCCCGGGACGGAGCAATGAAAAACTGTTTTTT. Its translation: CASSLPGRSNEKLFF.

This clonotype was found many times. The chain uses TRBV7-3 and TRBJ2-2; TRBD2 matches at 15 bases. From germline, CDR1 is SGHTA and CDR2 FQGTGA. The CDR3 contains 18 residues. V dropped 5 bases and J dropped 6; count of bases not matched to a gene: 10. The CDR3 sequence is CASSPWTSGRVTAGELFF. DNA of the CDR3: TGTGCCAGCAGCCCATGGACTAGCGGGAGGGTCACCGCCGGGGAGCTGTTTTTT.

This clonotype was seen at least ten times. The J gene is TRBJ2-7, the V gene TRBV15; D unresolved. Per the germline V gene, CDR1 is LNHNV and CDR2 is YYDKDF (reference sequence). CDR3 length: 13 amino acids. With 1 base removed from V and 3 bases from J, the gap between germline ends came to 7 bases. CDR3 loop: CATSRGDGYEQYF. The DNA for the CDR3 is TGTGCCACCAGCAGAGGGGATGGCTACGAGCAGTACTTC. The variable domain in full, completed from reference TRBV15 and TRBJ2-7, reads DAMVIQNPRYQVTQFGKPVTLSCSQTLNHNVMYWYQQKSSQAPKLLFHYYDKDFNNEADTPDNFQSRRPNTSFCFLDIRSPGLGDTAMYLCATSRGDGYEQYFGPGTRLTVT.

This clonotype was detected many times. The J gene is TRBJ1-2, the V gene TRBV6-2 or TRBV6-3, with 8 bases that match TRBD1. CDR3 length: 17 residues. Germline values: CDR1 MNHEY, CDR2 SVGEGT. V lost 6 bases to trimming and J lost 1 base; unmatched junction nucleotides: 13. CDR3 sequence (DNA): TGTGCCAGCAGCCCCTCGGGACAGGCTACTTTTAACTATGGCTACACCTTC. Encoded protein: CASSPSGQATFNYGYTF.

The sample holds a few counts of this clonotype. The CDR3 loop is CAWEGSSYNEQFF. The CDR3 bases are TGTGCCTGGGAAGGGAGCTCCTACAATGAGCAGTTCTTC. The gene calls are TRBV30 and TRBJ2-1, with D possibly TRBD2 on 5 matching bases. CDR3 size: 13 residues. Trimming cost V 5 bases and J 0 bases, with 8 bases left between them. Germline V gene sequence: CDR1 GTSNPN, CDR2 SVGIG (reference sequence). The variable domain in full, with the rest retrieved from reference TRBV30 and TRBJ2-1, is SQTIHQWPATLVQPVGSPLSLECTVEGTSNPNLYWYRQAAGRGLQLLFYSVGIGQISSEVPQNLSASRPQDRQFILSSKKLLLSDSGFYLCAWEGSSYNEQFFGPGTRLTVL.

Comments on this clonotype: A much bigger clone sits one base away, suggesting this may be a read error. The DNA of the CDR3 is TGTGCCAGCAGCTTAGATCCTGTCGACGAGCTGTACTTC. It is translated as CASSLDPVDELYF. V usage is TRBV11-3 and J usage is TRBJ2-7; D remains ambiguous. The CDR3 runs to 13 residues. Germline V lookup: CDR1 SGHNT, CDR2 YENEEA.

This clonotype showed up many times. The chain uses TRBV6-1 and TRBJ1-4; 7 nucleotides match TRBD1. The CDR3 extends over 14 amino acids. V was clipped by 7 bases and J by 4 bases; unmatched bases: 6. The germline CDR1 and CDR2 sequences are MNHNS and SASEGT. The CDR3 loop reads CASKSGQNNEKLFF. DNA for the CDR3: TGTGCCAGCAAGTCGGGACAGAATAATGAAAAACTGTTTTTT.

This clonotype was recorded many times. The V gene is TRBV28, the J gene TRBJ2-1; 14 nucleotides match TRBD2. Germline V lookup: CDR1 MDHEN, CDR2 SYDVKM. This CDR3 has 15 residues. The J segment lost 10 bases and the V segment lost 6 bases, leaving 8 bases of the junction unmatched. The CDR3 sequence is CASSTIRTSGREQFF. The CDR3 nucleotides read TGTGCCAGCAGCACTATACGGACTAGCGGGAGGGAGCAGTTCTTC.

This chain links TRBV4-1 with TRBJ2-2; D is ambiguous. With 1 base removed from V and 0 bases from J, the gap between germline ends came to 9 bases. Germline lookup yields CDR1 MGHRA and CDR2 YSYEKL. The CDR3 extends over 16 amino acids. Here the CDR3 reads CASSQVTSSNTGELFF. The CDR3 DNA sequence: TGCGCCAGCAGCCAAGTAACCTCGTCGAACACCGGGGAGCTGTTTTTT.

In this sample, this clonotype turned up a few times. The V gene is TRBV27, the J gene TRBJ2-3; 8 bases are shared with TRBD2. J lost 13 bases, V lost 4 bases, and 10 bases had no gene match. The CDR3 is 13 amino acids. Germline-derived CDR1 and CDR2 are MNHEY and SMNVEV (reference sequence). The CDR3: CASSSSGREGKYF. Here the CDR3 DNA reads TGTGCCAGCAGTTCCTCCGGCCGGGAGGGGAAGTATTTT.